The T cell receptor beta chain described here comes from a study of blood T cell repertoires in COVID-19. Study summary: The cDNA or gDNA used as material had been derived from T cells, B-cell-depleted T cells, or PBMCs.

The CDR3 is made up of 13 amino acids. CDR1 is MNHNS, CDR2 SASEGT, per germline. Remarks on this clone: At one of its ends the junction is not consistent with the germline gene, which may arise from a read error.

Study processing details: By means of reference gene primer amplification, nucleated cell counts were estimated. Repertoires were generated with immunoSEQ multiplex PCR, while TCRdb's copy carries only in-frame clones and drops some. D and trimming were read from the DNA, whereas the V and J calls and clone size are those reported in that table. This sample has approximately 120,000 clones, with around 86% found just once. The source of this sequence is a human donor in a cohort sampled during active COVID-19. Sequencing was done on a sample of peripheral blood. V usage is TRBV6-1 and J usage is TRBJ1-2, with no clear D. The CDR3 nucleotides read TGTGCCAGCAGTGAAGTCGAGGACTATGACTACACCTTC. This sequence encodes CASSEVEDYDYTF.